This T cell receptor beta chain appears in the sequencing data of a study of blood T cells in healthy people across ages. Study-wide results and caveats: Any conclusive comparison of naive versus antigen-experienced cells was prevented by using unsorted PBMCs. Strong correlation linked observed beta diversity and percent naive T cells.

This clonotype was seen more than once but under ten times. The antigen remains unidentified. This CDR3 has 13 amino acids. Germline V CDR1 and CDR2: SGHDN, FVKESK. V was cut by 5 bases and J by 8 bases, with 13 bases left in between. Through a sample-barcoded 5' primer and a J-beta primer mix, a second PCR was run for about 7 to 12 cycles. The template-switch adaptor was a 5' adaptor with 12 random nucleotides. It tagged each cDNA molecule. Via MiXCR, TCRdb re-called the 5' RACE reads, giving one row per CDR3 protein. The sample consists of about 1.1 million distinct CDR3 sequences, 35% to 40% of them appearing once.

The chain recombines TRBV14 with TRBJ2-1; D unresolved. The sequenced sample was blood. The receptor comes from a man aged 18 to 29 in good health. CDR3: CASSSKVHDEQFF. The CDR3 DNA reads TGTGCCAGCAGCTCGAAGGTTCACGATGAGCAGTTCTTC.